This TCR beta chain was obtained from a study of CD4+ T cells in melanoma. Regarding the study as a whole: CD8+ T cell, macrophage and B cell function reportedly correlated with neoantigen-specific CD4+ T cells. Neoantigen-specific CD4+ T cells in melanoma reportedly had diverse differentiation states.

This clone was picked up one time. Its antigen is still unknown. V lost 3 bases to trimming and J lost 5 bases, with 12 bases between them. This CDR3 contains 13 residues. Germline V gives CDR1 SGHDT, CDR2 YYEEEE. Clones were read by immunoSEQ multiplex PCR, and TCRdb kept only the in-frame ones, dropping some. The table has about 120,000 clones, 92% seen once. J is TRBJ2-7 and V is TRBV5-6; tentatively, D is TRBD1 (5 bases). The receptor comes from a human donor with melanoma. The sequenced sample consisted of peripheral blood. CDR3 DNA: TGTGCCAGCAGCTCGGGCGCAGGGCACGAGCAGTACTTC. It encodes CASSSGAGHEQYF.